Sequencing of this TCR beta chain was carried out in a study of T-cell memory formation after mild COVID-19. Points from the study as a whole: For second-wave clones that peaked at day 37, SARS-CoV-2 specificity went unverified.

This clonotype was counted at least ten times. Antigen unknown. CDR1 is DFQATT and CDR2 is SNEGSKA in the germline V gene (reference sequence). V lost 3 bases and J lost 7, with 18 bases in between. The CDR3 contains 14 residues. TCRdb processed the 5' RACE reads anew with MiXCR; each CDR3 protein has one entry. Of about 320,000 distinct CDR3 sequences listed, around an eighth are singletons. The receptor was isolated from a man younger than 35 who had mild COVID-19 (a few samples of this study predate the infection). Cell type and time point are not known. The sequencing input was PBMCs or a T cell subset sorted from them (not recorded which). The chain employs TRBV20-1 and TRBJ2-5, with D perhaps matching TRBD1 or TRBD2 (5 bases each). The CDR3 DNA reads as TGCAGTGCTAGTTCCCGGGACCACCCCGGGACCCAGTACTTC. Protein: CSASSRDHPGTQYF.